This TCR beta chain is drawn from a study of resident and recirculating memory T cells in vitiligo. Some clones are missing from TCRdb's copy, which holds only in-frame ones; the method was immunoSEQ multiplex PCR. The sample contains more than 65,000 clones, roughly nine tenths of which appear only once. With 6 bases removed from V and 6 bases from J, the gap between germline ends came to 18 bases. CDR3 length: 15 residues. Germline CDR1 reads MNHEY; CDR2 reads SMNVEV (reference sequence). The sequence was collected from a male donor with vitiligo. The chain has TRBV27 and TRBJ2-1; perhaps TRBD1 as D (6 bases). The sample consisted of blood. The CDR3 nucleotides are TGTGCCAGCAGCGGACAGATCGTGCATTCCAATGAGCAGTTCTTC. This codes for CASSGQIVHSNEQFF.